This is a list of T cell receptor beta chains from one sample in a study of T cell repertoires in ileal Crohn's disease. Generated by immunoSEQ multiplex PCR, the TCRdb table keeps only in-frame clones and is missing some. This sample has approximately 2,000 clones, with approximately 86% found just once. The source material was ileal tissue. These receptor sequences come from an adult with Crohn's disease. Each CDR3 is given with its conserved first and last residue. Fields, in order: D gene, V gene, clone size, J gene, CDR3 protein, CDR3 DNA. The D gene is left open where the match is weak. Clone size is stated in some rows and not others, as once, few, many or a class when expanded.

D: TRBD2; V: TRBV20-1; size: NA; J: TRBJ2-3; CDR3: CGAPTSGRQYF; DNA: TGCGGTGCCCCAACTAGCGGGAGGCAGTATTTT
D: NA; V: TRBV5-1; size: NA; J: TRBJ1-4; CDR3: CASKGLLQGNEKLFF; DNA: TGCGCCAGCAAAGGTCTGTTACAGGGAAATGAAAAACTGTTTTTT
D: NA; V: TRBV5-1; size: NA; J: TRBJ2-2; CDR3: CASSWLGGELFF; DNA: TGTGCCAGCAGCTGGCTGGGAGGGGAGCTGTTTTTT
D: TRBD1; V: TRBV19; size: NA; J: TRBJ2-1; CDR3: CASSFERTGYNEQFF; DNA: TGTGCCAGTAGCTTTGAGCGGACAGGCTATAATGAGCAGTTCTTC
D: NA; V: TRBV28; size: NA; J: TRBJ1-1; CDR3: CASTVFLGTEAFF; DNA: TGTGCCAGCACCGTTTTTCTGGGGACTGAAGCTTTCTTT
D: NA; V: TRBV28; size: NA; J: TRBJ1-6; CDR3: CASRNFSPSSHYNSPLHF; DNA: TGTGCCAGCAGAAACTTCTCCCCAAGTTCCCACTATAATTCACCCCTCCACTTT
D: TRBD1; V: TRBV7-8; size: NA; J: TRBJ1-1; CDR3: CASSLPGQGKNTEAFF; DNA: TGTGCCAGCAGCTTGCCGGGACAGGGTAAGAACACTGAAGCTTTCTTT
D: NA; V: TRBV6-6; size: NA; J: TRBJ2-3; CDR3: CASSYTATDTQYF; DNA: TGTGCCAGCAGTTACACAGCCACAGATACGCAGTATTTT
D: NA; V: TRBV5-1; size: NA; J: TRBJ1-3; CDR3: CASSLGTSGNTIYF; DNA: TGCGCCAGCAGCTTGGGGACAAGCGGAAACACCATATATTTT
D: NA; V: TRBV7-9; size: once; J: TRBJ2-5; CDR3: CASSPGREVIRQYF; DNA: TGTGCCAGCAGCCCCGGCAGGGAGGTTATTCGGCAGTACTTC
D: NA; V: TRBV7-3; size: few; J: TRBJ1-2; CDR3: CASSLDVTGEGYTF; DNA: TGTGCCAGCAGCTTAGACGTAACAGGCGAAGGCTACACCTTC
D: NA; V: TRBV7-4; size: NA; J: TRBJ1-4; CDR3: CASTHREGSLEKLFF; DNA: TGTGCCAGCACCCATCGAGAGGGGAGTCTTGAAAAACTGTTTTTT
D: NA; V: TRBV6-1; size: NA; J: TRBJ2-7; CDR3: CASTKGLSYEQYF; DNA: TGTGCCAGCACCAAGGGTTTAAGCTACGAGCAGTACTTC
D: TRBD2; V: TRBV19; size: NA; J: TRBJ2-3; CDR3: CASGGRGRVDTQYF; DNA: TGTGCCAGTGGCGGGAGAGGGAGGGTAGATACGCAGTATTTT
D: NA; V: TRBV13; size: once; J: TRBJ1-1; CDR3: CASSRGVGTEAFF; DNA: TGTGCCAGCAGCCGGGGGGTGGGAACTGAAGCTTTCTTT
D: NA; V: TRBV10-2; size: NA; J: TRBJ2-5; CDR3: CASSLQVQETQYF; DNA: TGCGCCAGCAGTTTGCAAGTCCAAGAGACCCAGTACTTC
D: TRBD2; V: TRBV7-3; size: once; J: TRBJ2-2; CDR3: CASSVGLGTGELFF; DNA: TGTGCCAGCAGCGTGGGACTAGGCACCGGGGAGCTGTTTTTT
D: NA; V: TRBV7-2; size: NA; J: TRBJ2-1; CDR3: CASSRSHGNEQFF; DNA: TGTGCCAGCAGTCGGTCCCACGGTAATGAGCAGTTCTTC
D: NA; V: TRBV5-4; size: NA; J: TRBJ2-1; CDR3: CASSLDDLGGPPTSEQFF; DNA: TGTGCCAGCAGCTTGGATGATTTGGGCGGACCCCCGACCAGTGAGCAGTTCTTC
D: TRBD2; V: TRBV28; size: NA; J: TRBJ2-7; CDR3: CASSTPNSGRGRYEQYF; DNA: TGTGCCAGCAGTACCCCCAATAGCGGGAGGGGCAGGTACGAGCAGTACTTC
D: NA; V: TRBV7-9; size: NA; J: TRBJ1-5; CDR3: CASSLGGDYSNQPQHF; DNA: TGTGCCAGCAGCTTAGGGGGGGATTATAGCAATCAGCCCCAGCATTTT
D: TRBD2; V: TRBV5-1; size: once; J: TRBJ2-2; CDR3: CASSPSAAGGPDGELFF; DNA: TGCGCCAGCAGCCCCTCAGCAGCGGGAGGGCCGGACGGGGAGCTGTTTTTT
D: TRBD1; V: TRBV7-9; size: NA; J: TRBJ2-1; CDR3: CASDRQGNEADNEQFF; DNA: TGTGCCAGCGATAGACAGGGGAATGAAGCGGACAATGAGCAGTTCTTC
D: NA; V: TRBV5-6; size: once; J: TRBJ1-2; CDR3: CASSPPSIRGTVNYGYTF; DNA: TGTGCCAGCAGCCCGCCGTCGATAAGGGGGACGGTCAACTATGGCTACACCTTC
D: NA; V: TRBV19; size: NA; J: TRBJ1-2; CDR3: CASSALANYGYTF; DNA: TGTGCCAGTAGTGCCCTCGCTAACTATGGCTACACCTTC
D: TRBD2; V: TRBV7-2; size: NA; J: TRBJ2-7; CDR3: CASSLGHSGGHKIYEQYF; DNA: TGTGCCAGCAGCTTAGGACATAGCGGGGGACACAAAATCTACGAGCAGTACTTC
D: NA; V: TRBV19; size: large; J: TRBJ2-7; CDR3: CASSPQSSSYEQYF; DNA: TGTGCCAGTAGCCCACAGTCTAGCTCCTACGAGCAGTACTTC
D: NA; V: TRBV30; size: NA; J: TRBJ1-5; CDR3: CAWSETANQPQHF; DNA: TGTGCCTGGAGTGAGACAGCTAATCAGCCCCAGCATTTT
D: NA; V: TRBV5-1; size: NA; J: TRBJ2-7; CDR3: CASSLLGNEQYF; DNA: TGCGCCAGCAGCTTGTTAGGGAACGAGCAGTACTTC
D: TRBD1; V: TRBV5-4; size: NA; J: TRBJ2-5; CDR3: CASSPPGQQETQYF; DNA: TGTGCCAGCAGCCCCCCGGGACAGCAAGAGACCCAGTACTTC
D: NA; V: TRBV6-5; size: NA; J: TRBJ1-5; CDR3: CASSWDSNQPQHF; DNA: TGTGCCAGCAGTTGGGACAGCAATCAGCCCCAGCATTTT
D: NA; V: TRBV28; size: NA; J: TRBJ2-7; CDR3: CASILRSDRKDEQYF; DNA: TGTGCCAGCATCCTCAGAAGTGACAGGAAGGACGAGCAGTACTTC
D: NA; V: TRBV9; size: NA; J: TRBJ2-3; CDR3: CASSVDGSGVADTQYF; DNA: TGTGCCAGCAGCGTAGATGGTAGCGGCGTCGCAGATACGCAGTATTTT
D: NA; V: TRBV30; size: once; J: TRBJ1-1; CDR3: CAWSVRGKAFF; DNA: TGTGCCTGGAGTGTACGGGGGAAAGCTTTCTTT
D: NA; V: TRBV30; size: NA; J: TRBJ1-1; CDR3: CAWEGQINTEAFF; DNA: TGTGCCTGGGAGGGTCAGATCAACACTGAAGCTTTCTTT
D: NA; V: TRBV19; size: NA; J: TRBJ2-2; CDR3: CASSRVAGSTGELFF; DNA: TGTGCCAGTAGTCGGGTGGCAGGGAGCACCGGGGAGCTGTTTTTT